A single sample is the source of the 23 T cell receptor beta chains below, sequenced in a study of CD8 T cells in Susac syndrome. After extraction with the RNeasy kit, 0.5 to 1 ug of the RNA was reverse transcribed using random hexamers. MiXCR was run by TCRdb on the immunoSEQ multiplex PCR reads, yielding one entry per CDR3 protein. The sample holds more than 250,000 distinct CDR3 sequences, under 95% seen once. Source material: CD4+ T cells from PBMCs. These receptors all stem from a human donor with multiple sclerosis.

This chain links TRBV21-1 with TRBJ1-5; TRBD1, the table's D call, was not compared with the DNA. TRBV21-1 represents a pseudogene. CDR3 length: 13 amino acids. The CDR3 loop reads CASKGKPYQPQHF. DNA for the CDR3: TGTGCCAGCAAGGGGAAGCCGTATCAGCCCCAGCATTTT.

This clonotype showed up just a few times. V is TRBV7-8 and J is TRBJ2-1, with 8 nucleotides matching TRBD1. This CDR3 spans 15 amino acids. V lost 3 bases, J lost 9 bases, and 10 bases stayed unmatched. Germline assignment: CDR1 SGHVS and CDR2 FQNEAQ. The chain's CDR3 is CASSLAGGGTGEQFF. CDR3 nucleotides: TGTGCCAGCAGCTTGGCCGGTGGGGGGACAGGTGAGCAGTTCTTC.

The rearrangement links TRBV30 to TRBJ2-1; TRBD2 agrees at 8 bases. The J segment lost 6 bases and the V segment lost 0 bases, leaving 7 bases of the junction unmatched. Germline CDR1 is GTSNPN and CDR2 is SVGIG (reference sequence). This CDR3 spans 15 amino acids. The CDR3 spells CAWSVGAGGRNEQFF. The CDR3 region has the DNA TGTGCCTGGAGTGTGGGGGCGGGGGGCCGCAATGAGCAGTTCTTC.

This chain links TRBV9 with TRBJ1-2; no clear D gene. The CDR3 runs 14 residues. Germline values: CDR1 SGDLS, CDR2 YYNGEE. The V and J ends lost 5 bases and 4 bases respectively, with 15 bases between them. CDR3 nucleotides: TGTGCCAGCAGTAGTGGAACTGCCGGCTATGGCTACACCTTC. Translating it yields CASSSGTAGYGYTF.

The gene calls are TRBV3-1 and TRBJ2-1; 9 bases are shared with TRBD2. The CDR3 length is 18 residues. In germline, CDR1 is LGHDT, CDR2 YNNKEL (reference sequence). The junction had 15 bases not matched to a gene; V was cut back by 4 bases and J by 5 bases. The CDR3 nucleotides are TGTGCCAGCAGCCCATCCTCACGAGCTAGCGGGGTTAACAATGAGCAGTTCTTC. It codes for CASSPSSRASGVNNEQFF.

V is TRBV12-3 or TRBV12-4 and J is TRBJ2-5, with 8 positions matching TRBD2. The CDR3 contains 17 residues. With 3 bases clipped from V and 2 bases from J, the junction kept 11 bases outside the gene matches. The CDR3 coding sequence is TGTGCCAGCAGTTTGAGATCGGGGGGGCCTGGGCAAGAGACCCAGTACTTC. Translated: CASSLRSGGPGQETQYF.

V gene TRBV5-1 combines with J gene TRBJ2-1, with TRBD2 matching 12 bases. The J segment lost 8 bases and the V segment lost 2 bases, leaving 5 bases of the junction unmatched. The CDR3 runs 15 residues. The V gene's germline CDR1 is SGHRS and CDR2 YFSETQ. The DNA of the CDR3 is TGCGCCAGCAGCTTTGGACTAGCGGGATACGATGAGCAGTTCTTC. This sequence encodes CASSFGLAGYDEQFF.

The V gene is TRBV27, the J gene TRBJ1-1; D is undetermined. The germline CDR1 and CDR2 sequences are MNHEY and SMNVEV (reference sequence). This CDR3 has 13 residues. Trimming left V 6 bases short and J 2 bases short, with 10 bases between. CDR3 protein: CASSRRTNTEAFF. In nucleotides, the CDR3 is TGTGCCAGCAGCCGGCGGACCAACACTGAAGCTTTCTTT.

This clonotype occurred a few times. The chain recombines TRBV5-4 with TRBJ2-7; D uncertain. V lost 4 bases to trimming and J lost 2 bases, with 16 bases between them. The germline V gene has CDR1 SGHNT and CDR2 YYREEE (reference sequence). This CDR3 comprises 15 residues. The CDR3 DNA follows: TGTGCCAGCAGCCCCCGTAAGACCGGGCCCTACGAGCAGTACTTC. Translated, it gives CASSPRKTGPYEQYF.

The chain has TRBV23-1 and TRBJ2-1, with TRBD2 matching 8 bases. TRBV23-1 is flagged as an ORF with uncertain function. J gave up 0 bases and V 7 bases, and 5 bases lay outside the gene matches. There are 15 residues in the CDR3. For the CDR3, the DNA is TGCGCCAGCACCCAGCGGGGGAGCTCCTACAATGAGCAGTTCTTC. Its protein is CASTQRGSSYNEQFF.

This clonotype was detected only a few times. This chain connects TRBV6-1 to TRBJ1-6, with 10 bases aligning to TRBD1. Trimming removed 5 bases from V and 7 bases from J; junction bases left unmatched: 2. This CDR3 region has 14 residues. Germline V gene lookup returns CDR1 MNHNS and CDR2 SASEGT. CDR3 sequence (DNA): TGTGCCAGCAGTCGGACAGGGGGGAATTCACCCCTCCACTTT. Residues: CASSRTGGNSPLHF.

The chain carries TRBV7-9 and TRBJ2-2; D may be TRBD2 (6 bases). This CDR3 comprises 15 residues. Germline V gene sequence: CDR1 SEHNR, CDR2 FQNEAQ (reference sequence). The V and J ends lost 6 bases and 5 bases respectively, with 16 bases between them. The DNA of the CDR3 is TGTGCCAGCAGATTCGGGACTCAGAATACCGGGGAGCTGTTTTTT. Translated, it gives CASRFGTQNTGELFF.

The chain joins TRBV12-3 or TRBV12-4 to TRBJ2-7; 8 bases match TRBD1. CDR3 length: 15 residues. V shed 5 bases, J shed 9 bases, and the junction held 15 bases outside the gene matches. This chain's CDR3 is CASSPLRGQGGAQYF. The CDR3 DNA follows: TGTGCCAGCAGTCCCCTCCGTGGACAGGGCGGGGCGCAGTACTTC.

This sequence joins TRBV6-5 and TRBJ2-5; D gene ambiguous. CDR3 length: 16 residues. Between the trimmed V and J ends, which lost 0 bases and 5 bases, there was a span of 16 bases. Germline values: CDR1 MNHEY, CDR2 SVGAGI. CDR3 loop: CASSYSPRAARETQYF. The CDR3 DNA follows: TGTGCCAGCAGTTACTCACCTCGGGCGGCTCGGGAGACCCAGTACTTC.

The V call is TRBV12-3 or TRBV12-4, the J call TRBJ2-1, with D perhaps TRBD1 (6 bases). The CDR3 totals 14 residues. The V end was cut by 3 bases, the J end by 5 bases, with 11 bases between. CDR3 amino acids: CASSFVGANNEQFF. The CDR3 nucleotides are TGTGCCAGCAGTTTCGTGGGGGCCAACAATGAGCAGTTCTTC.

This clonotype occurred a few times. The gene calls are TRBV25-1 and TRBJ1-3; D gene ambiguous. Germline CDR1 MGHDK, CDR2 SYGVNS. The CDR3 spans 13 residues. V was trimmed by 4 bases and J by 0 bases, leaving 4 bases between them. Here the CDR3 DNA reads TGTGCCAGCAGTGCCAGCTCTGGAAACACCATATATTTT. This codes for CASSASSGNTIYF. Combining the CDR3 with reference TRBV25-1 and TRBJ1-3 gives the whole variable domain EADIYQTPRYLVIGTGKKITLECSQTMGHDKMYWYQQDPGMELHLIHYSYGVNSTEKGDLSSESTVSRIRTEHFPLTLESARPSHTSQYLCASSASSGNTIYFGEGSWLTVV.

The V and J genes are TRBV9 and TRBJ1-3, with D maybe TRBD1 (5 bases). Germline CDR1 reads SGDLS; CDR2 reads YYNGEE. V dropped 3 bases and J dropped 0 bases, with 13 bases sitting between them. This CDR3 has 16 residues. The chain's CDR3 is CASSGQTELSGNTIYF. In DNA form, the CDR3 reads TGTGCCAGCAGCGGACAGACAGAGCTCTCTGGAAACACCATATATTTT.

V and J are TRBV7-8 and TRBJ2-7; tentative D call: TRBD1 (6 bases). The CDR3 runs to 16 residues. V was shortened by 2 bases and J by 1 base, with 15 bases between the two germline ends. CDR1 and CDR2 (germline): SGHVS, FQNEAQ. The CDR3 DNA sequence: TGTGCCAGCAGCTTAAGAGTTTGGACAGCTTCCTACGAGCAGTACTTC. This codes for CASSLRVWTASYEQYF.

This chain links TRBV12-3 or TRBV12-4 with TRBJ2-7; 7 nucleotides match TRBD2. The ends lost 3 bases at V and 6 bases at J; junction bases unmatched: 8. The CDR3 sequence is 14 residues long. CDR3 sequence reads: CASSLVGGLGEQYF. The DNA of the CDR3 is TGTGCCAGCAGTTTGGTGGGAGGGCTCGGCGAGCAGTACTTC.

The genes are TRBV19 and TRBJ1-4, with D perhaps matching TRBD1 (5 bases). This CDR3 is 14 amino acids long. V was cut by 3 bases and J by 7 bases, with 12 bases left in between. CDR1 and CDR2 from the germline V gene are LNHDA and SQIVND (reference sequence). The CDR3, as DNA: TGTGCCAGTAGTATCCGGGGGTACGGTGAAAAACTGTTTTTT. Protein: CASSIRGYGEKLFF.

The V call is TRBV30, the J call TRBJ1-1; D is undetermined. The germline CDR1 and CDR2 sequences are GTSNPN and SVGIG (reference sequence). Trimming removed 0 bases at V and 3 bases at J, with 11 bases between. The CDR3 contains 14 residues. The CDR3 region is CAWSVRRAHTEAFF. The CDR3 nucleotides read TGTGCCTGGAGTGTACGGAGGGCCCACACTGAAGCTTTCTTT.

This chain joins TRBV20-1 and TRBJ2-3; 12 nucleotides agree with TRBD2. The V gene's germline CDR1 is DFQATT and CDR2 SNEGSKA (reference sequence). The CDR3 spans 15 residues. V trimming: 5 bases; J trimming: 7 bases; junction bases outside the gene matches: 10. CDR3 DNA sequence: TGCAGTGCTTCTCCTAGCGGGAGGGCCTGGAATACGCAGTATTTT. Its protein product is CSASPSGRAWNTQYF.

Here the CDR3 DNA reads TGCAGCGTCACGTTTGGGTCGGCAGGGGCAGCTTTCTTT. Translated: CSVTFGSAGAAFF. This chain uses TRBV29-1 with TRBJ1-1; D perhaps matches TRBD1 (6 bases). Trimming took 6 bases from V and 10 from J, leaving 21 bases between them. CDR1 and CDR2 from the germline V gene are SQVTM and ANQGSEA. CDR3 length: 13 residues.